The rows below give T cell receptor beta chains drawn from one sample of a study of beta chain features in type 1 diabetes. Sequenced by immunoSEQ multiplex PCR; TCRdb stores in-frame clones only, minus some. The sample holds about 290,000 clones, about 8% seen once. Sequenced material: central memory CD4+ T cells from blood. These receptors all come from a woman between 18 and 29 years old in good health. Each CDR3 is given with its conserved first and last residue. A D gene is named only where the DNA matches it firmly. Expanded clones get a size class; other rows say once, few or many, or leave the size out.

CDR3aa | CDR3nt | v_gene | abundance | j_gene | d_gene
CASSFRTGRAFF | TGTGCCAGCAGTTTTCGGACAGGAAGAGCTTTCTTT | TRBV6-5 | few | TRBJ1-1 | TRBD1
CAWSLSTYEQYF | TGTGCCTGGAGTCTAAGCACCTACGAGCAGTACTTC | TRBV30 | . | TRBJ2-7 | .
CASSLTMNTEAFF | TGTGCCAGCAGCTTAACTATGAACACTGAAGCTTTCTTT | TRBV7-3 | few | TRBJ1-1 | .
CASSQTVGVAYNEQFF | TGCGCCAGCAGCCAAACCGTGGGGGTAGCCTACAATGAGCAGTTCTTC | TRBV5-1 | few | TRBJ2-1 | .
CASSQGQNSQYF | TGTGCCAGCAGCCAAGGACAGAACTCGCAGTATTTT | TRBV6-5 | few | TRBJ2-3 | .
CASSLGEAAEHF | TGTGCCAGCAGTCTCGGGGAGGCCGCCGAGCATTTT | TRBV28 | many | TRBJ1-5 | .
CSAGAGAETQYF | TGCAGCGCAGGGGCTGGGGCGGAGACCCAGTACTTC | TRBV29-1 | few | TRBJ2-5 | .
CASGFGTGSSYEQYF | TGTGCTAGTGGTTTCGGGACAGGATCTTCCTACGAGCAGTACTTC | TRBV12-5 | few | TRBJ2-7 | TRBD1
CATRKRWVNTEAFF | TGTGCCACCAGAAAGAGGTGGGTGAACACTGAAGCTTTCTTT | TRBV15 | few | TRBJ1-1 | .
CASSPGVDGMWEQYF | TGTGCCAGCAGCCCAGGGGTGGACGGCATGTGGGAGCAGTACTTC | TRBV7-3 | . | TRBJ2-5 | .
CASSQVSGTKIYNEQFF | TGTGCCAGCAGCCAGGTGAGCGGGACTAAAATCTACAATGAGCAGTTCTTC | TRBV4-2 | few | TRBJ2-1 | TRBD2
CASTNRVGKAGELFF | TGTGCCAGCACGAACAGGGTTGGGAAAGCCGGGGAGCTGTTTTTT | TRBV7-2 | . | TRBJ2-2 | .
CASSHLLSGGNGYTF | TGCGCCAGCAGCCACCTCCTATCTGGGGGGAATGGCTACACCTTC | TRBV4-3 | many | TRBJ1-2 | .
CASSLARQGSEKLFF | TGTGCCAGCAGCTTAGCTCGGCAGGGGTCCGAAAAACTGTTTTTT | TRBV7-9 | many | TRBJ1-4 | .
CASSLGHNNQPQHF | TGTGCCAGCAGCTTAGGACATAACAATCAGCCCCAGCATTTT | TRBV7-2 | . | TRBJ1-5 | .
CASSEQQYSNQPQHF | TGTGCCAGCAGTGAACAACAGTACAGCAATCAGCCCCAGCATTTT | TRBV6-1 | . | TRBJ1-5 | .
CAISGQGDSNYGYTF | TGTGCCATCAGCGGACAGGGGGATTCTAACTATGGCTACACCTTC | TRBV10-3 | many | TRBJ1-2 | TRBD1
CASSEQDGRLGYTF | TGTGCCAGCAGTGAGCAGGACGGCCGCTTGGGCTACACCTTC | TRBV25-1 | . | TRBJ1-2 | .
CASRVGTAGANVLTF | TGTGCCAGCAGGGTGGGGACAGCGGGGGCCAACGTCCTGACTTTC | TRBV7-9 | . | TRBJ2-6 | TRBD1
CASSYMQGVGETQYF | TGTGCCAGCAGTTACATGCAGGGTGTGGGAGAGACCCAGTACTTC | TRBV6-5 | . | TRBJ2-5 | .
CASSLAGGYYNEQFF | TGCGCCAGCAGCTTGGCGGGGGGCTATTATAATGAGCAGTTCTTC | TRBV5-1 | few | TRBJ2-1 | .
CASSWTVNTGELFF | TGCGCCAGCAGCTGGACAGTCAACACCGGGGAGCTGTTTTTT | TRBV5-1 | . | TRBJ2-2 | .
CASSIGGGWTDGYTF | TGTGCCAGTAGTATTGGAGGGGGGTGGACAGATGGCTACACCTTC | TRBV19 | . | TRBJ1-2 | .
CASSPDGPNTGELFF | TGTGCCAGCTCACCGGACGGTCCGAACACCGGGGAGCTGTTTTTT | TRBV18 | . | TRBJ2-2 | .
CASSLGVDTEAFF | TGTGCCAGCAGCTTAGGGGTAGACACTGAAGCTTTCTTT | TRBV7-3 | few | TRBJ1-1 | .
CASSFGANYGYTF | TGTGCCAGCAGTTTTGGTGCTAACTATGGCTACACCTTC | TRBV27 | . | TRBJ1-2 | .
CASSWGLGVNEQFF | TGTGCCAGCAGCTGGGGACTGGGGGTGAATGAGCAGTTCTTC | TRBV7-9 | many | TRBJ2-1 | .
CASSVRLAGPYEQYF | TGTGCCAGCAGCGTCCGACTAGCGGGCCCCTACGAGCAGTACTTC | TRBV7-2 | . | TRBJ2-7 | TRBD2
CASRSDYEQYF | TGTGCCAGCAGATCGGATTACGAGCAGTACTTC | TRBV2 | . | TRBJ2-7 | .
CASSSGLGLQGGYTF | TGTGCCAGCAGCTCAGGGCTTGGGTTACAGGGAGGCTACACCTTC | TRBV9 | few | TRBJ1-2 | .
CASSPHLRGKFSPLHF | TGTGCCAGCAGCCCCCATCTTCGAGGGAAGTTTTCACCCCTCCACTTT | TRBV7-2 | few | TRBJ1-6 | .
CASSPDRGGGYTF | TGCGCCAGCAGCCCGGACAGGGGTGGTGGCTACACCTTC | TRBV5-1 | few | TRBJ1-2 | TRBD1
CASSLQLSADTQYF | TGTGCCAGCAGCCTCCAACTTAGCGCAGATACGCAGTATTTT | TRBV7-8 | . | TRBJ2-3 | .
CASASSGQPQHF | TGTGCCAGCGCAAGTTCCGGTCAGCCCCAGCATTTT | TRBV28 | few | TRBJ1-5 | .
CASKSVGAETQYF | TGCGCCAGCAAGTCGGTTGGCGCGGAGACCCAGTACTTC | TRBV10-2 | few | TRBJ2-5 | .
CAWRIGPGNTIYF | TGTGCCTGGAGAATAGGGCCTGGAAACACCATATATTTT | TRBV30 | many | TRBJ1-3 | .
CASSYSKWNNSPLHF | TGTGCCAGCAGTTACTCGAAGTGGAATAATTCACCCCTCCACTTT | TRBV6-6 | few | TRBJ1-6 | .
CASRPAGANMNTEAFF | TGTGCCAGCCGACCAGCGGGGGCAAACATGAACACTGAAGCTTTCTTT | TRBV18 | few | TRBJ1-1 | .
CASSVSGGADTQYF | TGTGCCAGCAGTGTCAGCGGGGGGGCTGATACGCAGTATTTT | TRBV2 | . | TRBJ2-3 | TRBD2
CASSLWGWRGGTEAFF | TGTGCCAGCAGTTTATGGGGGTGGAGGGGAGGTACTGAAGCTTTCTTT | TRBV28 | few | TRBJ1-1 | .
CASSLGFGSNTGELFF | TGTGCCAGCAGCCTGGGCTTTGGCTCCAACACCGGGGAGCTGTTTTTT | TRBV7-9 | once | TRBJ2-2 | .
CASSLRKSYGYTF | TGTGCCAGCAGCTTGAGGAAGAGCTATGGCTACACCTTC | TRBV5-6 | . | TRBJ1-2 | .
CSARSANEQFF | TGCAGTGCTAGGTCAGCCAATGAGCAGTTCTTC | TRBV20-1 | few | TRBJ2-1 | .
CASSPLVGKGAYSGYTF | TGTGCCAGCAGTCCCTTAGTTGGGAAGGGAGCTTATTCTGGCTACACCTTC | TRBV27 | few | TRBJ1-2 | .
CAWKHQGAYQPQHF | TGTGCCTGGAAGCACCAGGGGGCCTATCAGCCCCAGCATTTT | TRBV30 | few | TRBJ1-5 | TRBD1
CASHFPGESEQYF | TGTGCCAGCCACTTCCCGGGGGAAAGCGAGCAGTACTTC | TRBV2 | many | TRBJ2-7 | .
CASSLFQSTDTQYF | TGTGCCAGCAGCTTATTTCAGAGCACAGATACGCAGTATTTT | TRBV7-2 | many | TRBJ2-3 | .
CASSRGVEETQYF | TGCGCCAGCAGCCGGGGAGTAGAAGAGACCCAGTACTTC | TRBV5-1 | . | TRBJ2-5 | .
CASRTGTSGNTGELFF | TGTGCCAGCAGGACCGGGACTAGCGGGAATACCGGGGAGCTGTTTTTT | TRBV2 | few | TRBJ2-2 | TRBD2
CATSRVRGLPQETQYF | TGTGCCACCAGCAGAGTACGGGGGCTACCCCAAGAGACCCAGTACTTC | TRBV15 | few | TRBJ2-5 | .
CASSVVVADTQYF | TGTGCCAGCAGCGTAGTTGTAGCAGATACGCAGTATTTT | TRBV9 | many | TRBJ2-3 | .
CASSQDAWDRGDTQYF | TGCGCCAGCAGCCAAGACGCCTGGGACCGCGGGGATACGCAGTATTTT | TRBV4-3 | few | TRBJ2-3 | .
CASRGQGKGNQPQHF | TGTGCCAGCAGAGGACAGGGGAAGGGCAATCAGCCCCAGCATTTT | TRBV6-5 | . | TRBJ1-5 | TRBD1
CASRALPLNTGELFF | TGTGCCAGCAGGGCGCTCCCTCTGAACACCGGGGAGCTGTTTTTT | TRBV28 | few | TRBJ2-2 | .
CATSGDSTGELFF | TGTGCCACCAGCGGGGACAGCACCGGGGAGCTGTTTTTT | TRBV15 | few | TRBJ2-2 | TRBD1
CASSVNPTTGETQYF | TGTGCCAGCAGCGTCAACCCGACCACCGGGGAGACCCAGTACTTC | TRBV9 | . | TRBJ2-5 | .